This TCR beta chain is drawn from a study of blood T cell repertoires in COVID-19 (dated by TCRdb to about 2020). With respect to the entire study: Samples from collaborators originated in the United States, Italy and Spain and spanned both the acute and convalescent phases of COVID-19. The sample metadata nearly always contained a de-identified subject ID, COVID-19 status, age in years and sex. The material from the prospective study consisted of cDNA or gDNA derived from T cells, B-cell-depleted T cells, or PBMCs. Where HLA class I and class II types were available, the types were taken from metadata supplied by the sample provider, not from assay-based typing. Samples came from the ongoing ImmuneRACE study (first 160 participants) plus 1,254 subjects from 6 global collaborators. Deeply sampled blood TCRbeta repertoires from subjects exposed to, actively infected with, or recovered from COVID-19 were included in the dataset. The repertoires were made available in a free public database intended to serve as a resource for research on the immune response to SARS-CoV-2. The paper's findings and limits, for the study overall: Clinical and demographic metadata were provided uncurated, with the amount varying by source and participant.

Whole blood was collected in K2EDTA tubes by collaborating institutions according to the institutions' own protocols. For TCRbeta analysis, collaborator samples were shipped as frozen whole blood, as isolated PBMCs, or as DNA extracted from either sample type. The germline V gene provides CDR1 SNHLY and CDR2 FYNNEI. The CDR3 contains 15 residues, cysteine and phenylalanine counted. CDR3 DNA only is kept here, 45 bases in frame from base 1. From V the trimming removes 6 bases and from J it removes 3 bases, while the gene matches leave 10 bases of the junction unaccounted for. With regard to this clone: Its recognized antigen is unknown. Base qualities are not recorded, but no much larger clone differs from it by a single base.

TCRbeta CDR3 regions were amplified from genomic DNA using the immunoSEQ Assay, a bias-controlled multiplex PCR. As for the authors' bioinformatics: The number of nucleated cells in each sample was estimated from the amplification of reference gene primers within the assay. To quantify the absolute abundance of each unique TCRbeta CDR3 rearrangement, sequence reads were collapsed and filtered. For each sample, productive Simpson clonality was calculated as the square root of Simpson's diversity index over productive rearrangements. Imported from immuneACCESS, the table was reduced by TCRdb to in-frame sequences with V and J called. These copies leave out some clones; in studies compared against another copy, an unresolved V gene accounts for under half, and the cause of the remainder is not known. D and trimming come from the DNA, and the V and J calls and clone size come from that table. Present in this sample are about 170,000 clones, 90% of which were seen just once. The top ten clones comprise approximately 0.56% of the sample.

The sequence is built from TRBV2 and TRBJ2-7, with 8 junctional bases fitting TRBD2. This receptor was obtained from a man aged 45-60 years with acute or convalescent COVID-19. The material sequenced was peripheral blood. The DNA sequence is given as TGTGCCAGCAGCGTAAGCGGGAGCCCCAACTACGAGCAGTACTTC. Its product reads: CASSVSGSPNYEQYF. The variable domain in full, with residues beyond the CDR3 obtained from the reference TRBV2 and TRBJ2-7 genes, is EPEVTQTPSHQVTQMGQEVILRCVPISNHLYFYWYRQILGQKVEFLVSFYNNEISEKSEIFDDQFSVERPDGSNFTLKIRSTKLEDSAMYFCASSVSGSPNYEQYFGPGTRLTVT.